Listed below are T cell receptor beta chains from one sample, sequenced in a study of blood T cell repertoires in COVID-19. Generated by immunoSEQ multiplex PCR, the TCRdb table keeps only in-frame clones and is missing some. The sample holds roughly 150,000 clones, around 80% seen once. Sequencing was performed on PBMCs or T cells enriched from blood (not recorded which). These receptors were collected from a man in his fifties or sixties who had recovered from COVID-19. The CDR3 runs from the conserved cysteine through the conserved F or W. A D gene is named only where the DNA matches it firmly. Only part of the rows carry a size: once, few, many, or a class if the clone is expanded.

V gene: TRBV7-9
D gene: -
clone size: -
J gene: TRBJ1-4
CDR3 DNA: TGTGCCAGCAGCTTAGACAGTACAACTAATGAAAAACTGTTTTTT
CDR3 protein: CASSLDSTTNEKLFF

V gene: TRBV27
D gene: -
clone size: -
J gene: TRBJ2-3
CDR3 DNA: TGTGCCAGCGGACAGACCACAGGAAAATTCACAGATACGCAGTATTTT
CDR3 protein: CASGQTTGKFTDTQYF

V gene: TRBV7-9
D gene: TRBD1
clone size: -
J gene: TRBJ2-7
CDR3 DNA: TGTGCCAGCAGCCCCGGGACAGGGGTTCCCGAGCAGTACTTC
CDR3 protein: CASSPGTGVPEQYF

V gene: TRBV5-1
D gene: TRBD1
clone size: -
J gene: TRBJ1-4
CDR3 DNA: TGCGCCAGCAGCTTTGGACAGGGCTGGGAAAAACTGTTTTTT
CDR3 protein: CASSFGQGWEKLFF

V gene: TRBV2
D gene: TRBD1
clone size: once
J gene: TRBJ1-2
CDR3 DNA: TGTGCCAGCAGTGAAAGGGACAGGGGCTACACCTTC
CDR3 protein: CASSERDRGYTF

V gene: TRBV29-1
D gene: TRBD1
clone size: -
J gene: TRBJ1-2
CDR3 DNA: TGCAGCGTTGGACAGGGGGCGGCTAACTATGGCTACACCTTC
CDR3 protein: CSVGQGAANYGYTF

V gene: TRBV5-5
D gene: -
clone size: -
J gene: TRBJ2-2
CDR3 DNA: TGTGCCAGCAGCTTGGCAGGAAGTTTAGTCCCCGGGGAGCTGTTTTTT
CDR3 protein: CASSLAGSLVPGELFF

V gene: TRBV6-5
D gene: TRBD1
clone size: -
J gene: TRBJ2-4
CDR3 DNA: TGTGCCAGCAGTCCAGGGGGATCAGCCAAAAACATTCAGTACTTC
CDR3 protein: CASSPGGSAKNIQYF

V gene: TRBV12-5
D gene: -
clone size: -
J gene: TRBJ2-3
CDR3 DNA: TGTGCTAGTGGTTTGGTACAAACAGCCACAGATACGCAGTATTTT
CDR3 protein: CASGLVQTATDTQYF

V gene: TRBV6-4
D gene: -
clone size: -
J gene: TRBJ1-6
CDR3 DNA: TGTGCCAGCAGAGCTATGGATAATTCACCCCTCCACTTT
CDR3 protein: CASRAMDNSPLHF

V gene: TRBV5-1
D gene: -
clone size: -
J gene: TRBJ1-1
CDR3 DNA: TGCGCCAGCAGCTGGAGTGCGGGGTCGGGAACTGAAGCTTTCTTT
CDR3 protein: CASSWSAGSGTEAFF

V gene: TRBV25-1
D gene: -
clone size: -
J gene: TRBJ2-5
CDR3 DNA: TGTGCCAGCATGGAGGGTGGGACGGGCCAAGAGACCCAGTACTTC
CDR3 protein: CASMEGGTGQETQYF

V gene: TRBV6-1
D gene: -
clone size: -
J gene: TRBJ2-5
CDR3 DNA: TGTGCCAGCAGTGAGGGCTACCAAGAGACCCAGTACTTC
CDR3 protein: CASSEGYQETQYF

V gene: TRBV3-1/TRBV3-2
D gene: TRBD1
clone size: -
J gene: TRBJ2-3
CDR3 DNA: TGTGCCAGCAGCCCCTTACCGGGACAGGGTTCTAGCACAGATACGCAGTATTTT
CDR3 protein: CASSPLPGQGSSTDTQYF

V gene: TRBV4-3
D gene: -
clone size: -
J gene: TRBJ1-2
CDR3 DNA: TGCGCCAGCAGCCAAGATGGGGAGGGGATATATGGCTACACCTTC
CDR3 protein: CASSQDGEGIYGYTF

V gene: TRBV11-2
D gene: -
clone size: -
J gene: TRBJ2-2
CDR3 DNA: TGTGCCAGCAGCCCGGGGGGCTACACCGGGGAGCTGTTTTTT
CDR3 protein: CASSPGGYTGELFF

V gene: TRBV25-1
D gene: TRBD2
clone size: once
J gene: TRBJ2-1
CDR3 DNA: TGTGCCAGCAGTGAATTTGCAATCAGCGGGACTGACAACAATGAGCAGTTCTTC
CDR3 protein: CASSEFAISGTDNNEQFF

V gene: TRBV4-2
D gene: TRBD2
clone size: -
J gene: TRBJ2-3
CDR3 DNA: TGTGCCAGCAGCCAAGGACTAGCGGGGGCCTCCACAGATACGCAGTATTTT
CDR3 protein: CASSQGLAGASTDTQYF

V gene: TRBV2
D gene: -
clone size: -
J gene: TRBJ2-7
CDR3 DNA: TGTGCCAGCAGTGTTGGGCTGACCTACGAGCAGTACTTC
CDR3 protein: CASSVGLTYEQYF

V gene: TRBV18
D gene: -
clone size: -
J gene: TRBJ1-6
CDR3 DNA: TGTGCCAGCTCACACGACAGGATTTCCTATAATTCACCCCTCCACTTT
CDR3 protein: CASSHDRISYNSPLHF

V gene: TRBV7-9
D gene: -
clone size: few
J gene: TRBJ2-7
CDR3 DNA: TGTGCCAGCAGCTCATCGACAGTAATCTACGAGCAGTACTTC
CDR3 protein: CASSSSTVIYEQYF

V gene: TRBV11-3
D gene: -
clone size: -
J gene: TRBJ1-1
CDR3 DNA: TGTGCCAGCAGCTTAGACCGGAGATTTAACACTGAAGCTTTCTTT
CDR3 protein: CASSLDRRFNTEAFF

V gene: TRBV6-6
D gene: -
clone size: -
J gene: TRBJ2-2
CDR3 DNA: TGTGCCAGCAGAGAAGGCAGGGCTCACACCGGGGAGCTGTTTTTT
CDR3 protein: CASREGRAHTGELFF

V gene: TRBV2
D gene: -
clone size: -
J gene: TRBJ1-1
CDR3 DNA: TGTGCCAGCAGGCGGGACGGAGGTGAAGCTTTCTTT
CDR3 protein: CASRRDGGEAFF

V gene: TRBV7-9
D gene: TRBD2
clone size: -
J gene: TRBJ2-2
CDR3 DNA: TGTGCCAGCAGCAACCAGCGGGGGCCAAAGACCGGGGAGCTGTTTTTT
CDR3 protein: CASSNQRGPKTGELFF

V gene: TRBV4-2
D gene: -
clone size: large
J gene: TRBJ2-3
CDR3 DNA: TGTGCCAGCAGCCAAGTGACCGGGGGTTTCGGCACAGATACGCAGTATTTT
CDR3 protein: CASSQVTGGFGTDTQYF

V gene: TRBV4-2
D gene: TRBD2
clone size: -
J gene: TRBJ2-7
CDR3 DNA: TGTGCCAGCAGCCAAGAAGGGACTATGACCTACGAGCAGTACTTC
CDR3 protein: CASSQEGTMTYEQYF

V gene: TRBV7-2
D gene: -
clone size: -
J gene: TRBJ2-7
CDR3 DNA: TGTGCCAGCAGCTTAGCTCCCGGCGGGGGCCTCTACGAGCAGTACTTC
CDR3 protein: CASSLAPGGGLYEQYF

V gene: TRBV11-3
D gene: TRBD2
clone size: -
J gene: TRBJ2-3
CDR3 DNA: TGTGCCAGCAGCTTAGATGGGGGGGCAGATACGCAGTATTTT
CDR3 protein: CASSLDGGADTQYF

V gene: TRBV4-3
D gene: -
clone size: -
J gene: TRBJ2-3
CDR3 DNA: TGCGCCAGCAGCCAAGAATGGGGGGGGGCAACAGATACGCAGTATTTT
CDR3 protein: CASSQEWGGATDTQYF

V gene: TRBV7-6
D gene: TRBD1
clone size: -
J gene: TRBJ2-6
CDR3 DNA: TGTGCCAGCAGCCCCAGGCGAGGGGGCCCTGGGGCCAACGTCCTGACTTTC
CDR3 protein: CASSPRRGGPGANVLTF

V gene: TRBV6-5
D gene: TRBD1
clone size: -
J gene: TRBJ1-2
CDR3 DNA: TGTGCCAGCAGTTACTCCGGGACAGGGAAAATGTTCACCTTC
CDR3 protein: CASSYSGTGKMFTF

V gene: TRBV12-5
D gene: TRBD1
clone size: few
J gene: TRBJ1-5
CDR3 DNA: TGTGCTAGTGGTTTGATGACAGGGGGAAGCAATCAGCCCCAGCATTTT
CDR3 protein: CASGLMTGGSNQPQHF

V gene: TRBV15
D gene: TRBD2
clone size: -
J gene: TRBJ2-7
CDR3 DNA: TGTGCCACCAGCAGAGATCCTGGGAGGGCGCACGAGCAGTACTTC
CDR3 protein: CATSRDPGRAHEQYF

V gene: TRBV6-5
D gene: -
clone size: few
J gene: TRBJ2-7
CDR3 DNA: TGTGCCAGCAGTTACTCGAATAAGGGGCGCGAGCAGTACTTC
CDR3 protein: CASSYSNKGREQYF

V gene: TRBV14
D gene: TRBD2
clone size: many
J gene: TRBJ2-4
CDR3 DNA: TGTGCCAGCAGCCAAGCGGAGAAAGCGGGGGTAGACATTCAGTACTTC
CDR3 protein: CASSQAEKAGVDIQYF

V gene: TRBV9
D gene: TRBD1
clone size: -
J gene: TRBJ1-6
CDR3 DNA: TGTGCCAGCAGCAAGGGACAGGAGCATTCACCCCTCCACTTT
CDR3 protein: CASSKGQEHSPLHF

V gene: TRBV5-4
D gene: -
clone size: -
J gene: TRBJ2-1
CDR3 DNA: TGTGCCAGCAGCCCGGAACTAGGAGGTATATTATATGAGCAGTTCTTC
CDR3 protein: CASSPELGGILYEQFF

V gene: TRBV7-2
D gene: TRBD2
clone size: few
J gene: TRBJ2-1
CDR3 DNA: TGTGCCAGCAGCTTAGTGGGACTAGCGGGGGGCAATGAGCAGTTCTTC
CDR3 protein: CASSLVGLAGGNEQFF

V gene: TRBV9
D gene: -
clone size: -
J gene: TRBJ1-6
CDR3 DNA: TGTGCCAGCAGTCAGGGGAATAATTCACCCCTCCACTTT
CDR3 protein: CASSQGNNSPLHF

V gene: TRBV19
D gene: TRBD2
clone size: -
J gene: TRBJ2-2
CDR3 DNA: TGTGCCAGTGGGGGACTATCCACCGGGGAGCTGTTTTTT
CDR3 protein: CASGGLSTGELFF